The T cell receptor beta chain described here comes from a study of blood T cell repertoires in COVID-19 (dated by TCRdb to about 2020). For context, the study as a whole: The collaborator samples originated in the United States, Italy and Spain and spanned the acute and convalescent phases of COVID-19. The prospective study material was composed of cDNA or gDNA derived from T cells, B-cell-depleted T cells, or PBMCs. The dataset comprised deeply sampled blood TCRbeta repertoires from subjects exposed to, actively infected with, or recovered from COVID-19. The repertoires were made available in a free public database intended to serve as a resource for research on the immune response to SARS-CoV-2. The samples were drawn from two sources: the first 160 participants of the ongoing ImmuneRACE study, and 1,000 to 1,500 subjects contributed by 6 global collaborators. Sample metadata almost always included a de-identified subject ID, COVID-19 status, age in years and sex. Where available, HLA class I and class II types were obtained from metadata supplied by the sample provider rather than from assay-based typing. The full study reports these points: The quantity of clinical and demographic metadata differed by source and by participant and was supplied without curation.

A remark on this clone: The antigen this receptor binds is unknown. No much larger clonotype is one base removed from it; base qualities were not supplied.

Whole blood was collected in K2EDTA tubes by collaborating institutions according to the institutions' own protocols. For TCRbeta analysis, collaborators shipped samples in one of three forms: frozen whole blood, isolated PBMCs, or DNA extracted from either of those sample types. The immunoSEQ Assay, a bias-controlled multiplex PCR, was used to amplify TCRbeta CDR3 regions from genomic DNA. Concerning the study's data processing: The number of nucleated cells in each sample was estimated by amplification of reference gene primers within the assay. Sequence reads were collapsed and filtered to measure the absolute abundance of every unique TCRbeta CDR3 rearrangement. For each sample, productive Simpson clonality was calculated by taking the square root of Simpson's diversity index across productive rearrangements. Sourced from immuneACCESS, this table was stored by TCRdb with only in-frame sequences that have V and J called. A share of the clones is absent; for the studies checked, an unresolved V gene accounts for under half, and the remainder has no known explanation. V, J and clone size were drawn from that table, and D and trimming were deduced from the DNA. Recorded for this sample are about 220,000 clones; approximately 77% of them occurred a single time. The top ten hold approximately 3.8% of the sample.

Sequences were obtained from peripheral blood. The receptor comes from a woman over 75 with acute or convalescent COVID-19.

The CDR3: CASSLAIQNNQPQHF. At the DNA level, the sequence is TGTGCCAGCAGCTTAGCGATCCAGAACAATCAGCCCCAGCATTTT. The sequence is built from TRBV7-2 and TRBJ1-5; a confident D gene designation cannot be given. The V and J ends are trimmed by 0 bases and 3 bases, leaving 9 bases between them. Reading from cysteine to phenylalanine, the CDR3 counts 15 amino acids. The sequence is cut down to CDR3 DNA, 45 bases in frame from base 1. CDR1 and CDR2 (SGHTA, FQGNSA) derive from the germline V gene.